Here is one T cell receptor beta chain with its context. The antigen remains undetermined. Reverse transcription of 0.5 to 1 ug RNA was carried out with random hexamers. In TCRdb, the immunoSEQ multiplex PCR reads were re-called with MiXCR into one record per CDR3 protein. The sample lists tens of thousands of distinct CDR3 sequences, 95% occurring once. This record comes from a study of CD8 T cells in Susac syndrome. Study summary: Among the Susac syndrome patients who underwent sequencing, five or six had clinically active disease, while fewer than ten of them were in remission.

CDR1 and CDR2 (germline): DFQATT, SNEGSKA (reference sequence). The CDR3 is made up of 13 amino acids. Peripheral blood CD8+ and CD4+ T cells were profiled by TCR beta sequencing. General study points: Clonal CD8+ expansion in Susac was highest in TEMRA cells and active patients.

The receptor's source is a human donor with Susac syndrome. The sequencing sample was made of CD8+ T cells from PBMCs. The gene calls are TRBV20-1 and TRBJ1-1; 7 nucleotides match TRBD1. The DNA of the CDR3 is TGCAGCTGGGGGACAGATTTGAACACTGAAGCTTTCTTT. This sequence encodes CSWGTDLNTEAFF.